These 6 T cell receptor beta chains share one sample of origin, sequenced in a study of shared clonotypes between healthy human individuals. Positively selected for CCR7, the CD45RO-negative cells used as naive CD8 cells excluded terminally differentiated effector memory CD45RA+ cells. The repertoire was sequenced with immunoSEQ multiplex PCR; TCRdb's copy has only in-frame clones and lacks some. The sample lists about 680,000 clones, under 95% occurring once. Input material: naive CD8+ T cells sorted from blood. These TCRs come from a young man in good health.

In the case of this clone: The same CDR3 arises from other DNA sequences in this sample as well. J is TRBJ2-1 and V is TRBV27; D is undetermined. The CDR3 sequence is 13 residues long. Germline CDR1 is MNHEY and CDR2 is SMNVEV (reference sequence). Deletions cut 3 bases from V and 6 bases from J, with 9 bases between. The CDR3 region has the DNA TGTGCCAGCAGTTTTGGCCTAAGCAATGAGCAGTTCTTC. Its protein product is CASSFGLSNEQFF.

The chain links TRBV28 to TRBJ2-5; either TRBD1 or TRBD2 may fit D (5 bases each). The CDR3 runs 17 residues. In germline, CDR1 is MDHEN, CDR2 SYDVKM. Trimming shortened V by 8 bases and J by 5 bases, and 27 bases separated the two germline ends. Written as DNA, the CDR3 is TGTGCCAGCGCAAGGGGACCCCGGGACCTCTCAGAGGAGACCCAGTACTTC. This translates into CASARGPRDLSEETQYF. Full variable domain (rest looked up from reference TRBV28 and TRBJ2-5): DVKVTQSSRYLVKRTGEKVFLECVQDMDHENMFWYRQDPGLGLRLIYFSYDVKMKEKGDIPEGYSVSREKKERFSLILESASTNQTSMYLCASARGPRDLSEETQYFGPGTRLLVL.

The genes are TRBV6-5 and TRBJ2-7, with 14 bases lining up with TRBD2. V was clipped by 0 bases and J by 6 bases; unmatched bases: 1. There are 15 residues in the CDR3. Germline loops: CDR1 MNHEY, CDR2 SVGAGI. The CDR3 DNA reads TGTGCCAGCAGTTACTCGGGGACTAGCGGGAGCGAGCAGTACTTC. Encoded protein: CASSYSGTSGSEQYF.

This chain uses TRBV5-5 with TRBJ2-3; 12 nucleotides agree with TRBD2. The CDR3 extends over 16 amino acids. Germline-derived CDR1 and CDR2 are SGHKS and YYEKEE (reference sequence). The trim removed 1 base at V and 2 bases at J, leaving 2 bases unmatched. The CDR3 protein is CASSLRTSGDTDTQYF. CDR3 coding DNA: TGTGCCAGCAGCTTGAGGACTAGCGGGGACACAGATACGCAGTATTTT.

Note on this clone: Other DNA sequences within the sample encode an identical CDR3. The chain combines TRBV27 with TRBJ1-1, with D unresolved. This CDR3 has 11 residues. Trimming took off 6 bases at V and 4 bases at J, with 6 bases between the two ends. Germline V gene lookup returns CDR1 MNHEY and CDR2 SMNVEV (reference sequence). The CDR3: CASRRGTEAFF. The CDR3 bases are TGTGCCAGCAGGCGAGGCACTGAAGCTTTCTTT.

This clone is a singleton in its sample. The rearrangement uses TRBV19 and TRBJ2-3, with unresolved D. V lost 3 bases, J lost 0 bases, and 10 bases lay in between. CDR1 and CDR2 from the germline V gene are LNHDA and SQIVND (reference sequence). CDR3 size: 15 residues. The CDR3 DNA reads TGTGCCAGTAGTATTATATGGTCTAGCACAGATACGCAGTATTTT. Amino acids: CASSIIWSSTDTQYF.